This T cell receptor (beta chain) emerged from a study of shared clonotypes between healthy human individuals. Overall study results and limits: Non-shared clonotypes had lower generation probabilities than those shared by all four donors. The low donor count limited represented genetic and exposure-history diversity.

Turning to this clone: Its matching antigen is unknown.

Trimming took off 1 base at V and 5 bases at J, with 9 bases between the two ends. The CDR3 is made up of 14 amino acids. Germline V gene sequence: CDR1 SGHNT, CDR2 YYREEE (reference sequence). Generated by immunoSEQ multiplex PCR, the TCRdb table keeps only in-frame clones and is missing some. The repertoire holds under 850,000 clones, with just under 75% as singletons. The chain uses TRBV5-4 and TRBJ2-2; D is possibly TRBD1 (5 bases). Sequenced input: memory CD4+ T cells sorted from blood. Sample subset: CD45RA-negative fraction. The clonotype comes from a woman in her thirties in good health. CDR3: CASSLFSGTGELFF. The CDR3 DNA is TGTGCCAGCAGCTTGTTCTCAGGGACCGGGGAGCTGTTTTTT. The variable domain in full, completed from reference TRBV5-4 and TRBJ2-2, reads ETGVTQSPTHLIKTRGQQVTLRCSSQSGHNTVSWYQQALGQGPQFIFQYYREEENGRGNFPPRFSGLQFPNYSSELNVNALELDDSALYLCASSLFSGTGELFFGEGSRLTVL.